Presented here are 30 T cell receptor beta chains from one specimen sequenced in a study of hypomethylating agent response in myelodysplastic syndrome. Produced via immunoSEQ multiplex PCR; TCRdb's table is partial and in-frame only. Among about 3,500 clones, roughly four fifths were seen once, and the ten largest hold approximately 25%. The sequenced sample was bone marrow, obtained before or after starting hypomethylating agent treatment for myelodysplastic syndrome (not recorded which). These receptors were obtained from a human donor with myelodysplastic syndrome.

This clone has just a few counts. The chain joins TRBV5-8 to TRBJ2-3; D gene ambiguous. Trimming took 0 bases from V and 0 from J, leaving 8 bases between them. The CDR3 is 15 amino acids. Germline CDR1 and CDR2: SGHTS and YDEGEE. CDR3 protein: CASSLVAASTDTQYF. As DNA, the CDR3 is TGTGCCAGCAGCTTGGTGGCGGCTAGCACAGATACGCAGTATTTT.

This clone is labeled as large. J is TRBJ1-4 and V is TRBV11-2; TRBD1 matches at 7 bases. Germline V gene lookup returns CDR1 SGHAT and CDR2 FQNNGV. Losses at the gene ends were 4 bases for V and 4 bases for J; bases not matched to a gene: 9. This CDR3 spans 16 amino acids. The CDR3 bases are TGTGCCAGCAGCTCCCCAGGGGGTGGTTATAATGAAAAACTGTTTTTT. Translating it yields CASSSPGGGYNEKLFF.

The chain is built from TRBV15 and TRBJ1-6; TRBD1 is a possible D gene (6 bases). This CDR3 comprises 15 residues. Trimming shortened V by 0 bases and J by 5 bases, and 8 bases separated the two germline ends. CDR1 is LNHNV, CDR2 YYDKDF, per germline (reference sequence). This chain's CDR3 is CATSREQGNNSPLHF. The CDR3 nucleotides read TGTGCCACCAGCAGAGAACAGGGTAATAATTCACCCCTCCACTTT.

The rearrangement joins TRBV7-2 to TRBJ2-2; no firm D call. The CDR3 consists of 16 residues. Trimming stripped 0 bases from V and 4 bases from J, with 12 bases between. Per germline, CDR1 SGHTA and CDR2 FQGNSA. CDR3 region: CASSLAGLPSTGELFF. CDR3 nucleotide sequence: TGTGCCAGCAGCTTAGCCGGCCTTCCGAGCACCGGGGAGCTGTTTTTT.

The chain uses TRBV5-1 and TRBJ2-3, with 7 bases that match TRBD2. Trimming removed 1 base from V and 4 bases from J; junction bases left unmatched: 12. From germline, CDR1 is SGHRS and CDR2 YFSETQ. The CDR3 totals 17 residues. The CDR3 sequence: CASSLSRLAREADTQYF. CDR3 nucleotides: TGCGCCAGCAGCTTGTCTCGACTAGCCAGGGAGGCAGATACGCAGTATTTT.

The J gene is TRBJ1-1, the V gene TRBV13; weak D call: TRBD1 (6 bases). The germline CDR1 and CDR2 sequences are PRHDT and FYEKMQ (reference sequence). The V gene lost 5 bases and the J gene lost 7 bases, with 17 bases spanning the gap. CDR3 length equals 14 residues. CDR3 amino acids: CASSVLGGANEAFF. In DNA form, the CDR3 reads TGTGCCAGCAGCGTCCTCGGGGGGGCCAATGAAGCTTTCTTT.

The V and J genes are TRBV19 and TRBJ1-2; possible D gene TRBD1, 6 bases. Trimming removed 4 bases from V and 4 bases from J, with 16 bases in between. The CDR3 has 15 amino acids. The V gene's germline CDR1 is LNHDA and CDR2 SQIVND (reference sequence). CDR3 sequence (DNA): TGTGCCAGTAGTAGGACAGTCCTAGGGTCCTATGGCTACACCTTC. Translated, it gives CASSRTVLGSYGYTF.

CDR3 sequence reads: CASSARRGSYYEQYF. In nucleotides, the CDR3 is TGTGCCAGCAGCGCCCGGCGGGGCTCCTACTACGAGCAGTACTTC. The V gene is TRBV25-1, the J gene TRBJ2-7; D might be TRBD2 (6 bases). Germline CDR1 MGHDK, CDR2 SYGVNS. Trimming left V 6 bases short and J 3 bases short, with 18 bases between. The CDR3 consists of 15 residues.

This chain connects TRBV5-1 to TRBJ2-7, with TRBD2 identical over 7 bases. Germline V gives CDR1 SGHRS, CDR2 YFSETQ. The CDR3 length is 13 residues. The junction had 7 bases not matched to a gene; V was cut back by 0 bases and J by 10 bases. CDR3 DNA: TGCGCCAGCAGCTTGGAAGGGCTAGCGGAACAGTACTTC. It codes for CASSLEGLAEQYF.

The chain combines TRBV5-6 with TRBJ2-2; tentative D call: TRBD2 (7 bases). The CDR3 covers 15 residues. Germline assignment: CDR1 SGHDT and CDR2 YYEEEE. V was clipped by 4 bases and J by 6 bases, with 16 bases between them. The CDR3 loop is CASSRAGAVAGELFF. The DNA for the CDR3 is TGTGCCAGCAGCCGTGCGGGGGCGGTGGCCGGGGAGCTGTTTTTT.

V and J are TRBV7-2 and TRBJ2-5; D gene uncertain. Germline V gene lookup returns CDR1 SGHTA and CDR2 FQGNSA. The CDR3 totals 12 residues. The V and J ends lost 5 bases and 7 bases respectively, with 11 bases between them. CDR3 residues: CASSQDRGTQYF. The CDR3 DNA sequence: TGTGCCAGCAGCCAGGACCGAGGGACCCAGTACTTC. Variable domain in full (rest from reference TRBV7-2 and TRBJ2-5): GAGVSQSPSNKVTEKGKDVELRCDPISGHTALYWYRQSLGQGLEFLIYFQGNSAPDKSGLPSDRFSAERTGGSVSTLTIQRTQQEDSAVYLCASSQDRGTQYFGPGTRLLVL.

The chain couples TRBV19 to TRBJ2-7, with unresolved D. V gave up 1 base and J gave up 2 bases, with 6 bases separating them. The CDR3 consists of 13 residues. Germline V gene data show CDR1 as LNHDA and CDR2 as SQIVND (reference sequence). CDR3 bases: TGTGCCAGTAGTATAGGGGTCGCCTACGAGCAGTACTTC. Translation: CASSIGVAYEQYF.

As DNA, the CDR3 is TGTGCCAGCAGCTTCTCGGCAGGGGAAGGCTATGGCTACACCTTC. Translated: CASSFSAGEGYGYTF. The V call is TRBV5-5, the J call TRBJ1-2; maybe TRBD1 (6 bases). The V end lost 2 bases, the J end lost 4 bases, and 15 bases lay between the germline ends. The germline V gene encodes CDR1 SGHKS and CDR2 YYEKEE (reference sequence). The CDR3 is made up of 15 amino acids.

The chain joins TRBV9 to TRBJ2-1; D is perhaps TRBD2 (5 bases). V lost 1 base and J 3 bases, leaving 11 bases between the germline ends. The CDR3 has 15 amino acids. CDR1 SGDLS and CDR2 YYNGEE come from the germline V gene. The CDR3 nucleotides read TGTGCCAGCAGCGTAAACGAGGCGGGCTACAATGAGCAGTTCTTC. This sequence encodes CASSVNEAGYNEQFF.

The chain uses TRBV19 and TRBJ1-5; tentative D call: TRBD1 (6 bases). Germline V lookup: CDR1 LNHDA, CDR2 SQIVND (reference sequence). V shed 5 bases and J shed 4 bases, with 15 bases lying between them. The CDR3 covers 15 residues. The CDR3 nucleotides are TGTGCCAGTAGTTTCTTCCGGGACACAAATCAGCCCCAGCATTTT. This translates into CASSFFRDTNQPQHF.

This clone was detected once. The chain uses TRBV7-9 and TRBJ2-4, with TRBD2 matching 10 bases. The V gene's germline CDR1 is SEHNR and CDR2 FQNEAQ (reference sequence). This CDR3 contains 16 residues. After removal of 5 bases from V and 1 base from J, the junction contained 5 bases not matched to a gene. The CDR3 loop reads CASSPTSGLAKNIQYF. In DNA form, the CDR3 reads TGTGCCAGCAGCCCGACTAGCGGGCTGGCCAAAAACATTCAGTACTTC.

This clone is deemed medium-sized (0.01 to 0.1%). The chain carries TRBV5-8 and TRBJ2-7, with 8 bases fitting TRBD1. With V trimmed by 0 bases and J by 3 bases, 8 bases remained unmatched. The CDR3 spans 16 residues. Germline-derived CDR1 and CDR2 are SGHTS and YDEGEE. Written as DNA, the CDR3 is TGTGCCAGCAGCTTGGATGGTGGACAGGGAGGCTACGAGCAGTACTTC. Translated: CASSLDGGQGGYEQYF.

The CDR3 DNA is TGTGCCAGCAGGGCAGCGGGCGACAATCAGCCCCAGCATTTT. Protein product: CASRAAGDNQPQHF. The rearrangement joins TRBV25-1 to TRBJ1-5; D not certain. There are 14 residues in the CDR3. Germline V CDR1 and CDR2: MGHDK, SYGVNS. Trimming cost V 6 bases and J 3 bases, with 12 bases left between them.

The gene calls are TRBV21-1 and TRBJ2-4; no DNA check was done on the table's D call, TRBD1. TRBV21-1 is marked as a pseudogene. CDR3 size: 16 residues. CDR3 in DNA: TGTGCCAGCAGCATGGGCCCCCGTGTGGACAAAAACATTCAGTACTTC. Translated: CASSMGPRVDKNIQYF.

The J gene is TRBJ1-1, the V gene TRBV11-2; no reliable D call. The germline gives CDR1 SGHAT, CDR2 FQNNGV. The CDR3 runs 15 residues. The V gene lost 1 base and the J gene lost 6 bases, with 15 bases spanning the gap. The CDR3 bases are TGTGCCAGCAGCTTAGTCTTCTCCCGGACCCCTGAAGCTTTCTTT. This codes for CASSLVFSRTPEAFF.

This chain uses TRBV4-2 with TRBJ2-3; TRBD1 or TRBD2 may be the D gene (5 bases each). V dropped 1 base and J dropped 4 bases, with 9 bases sitting between them. The length of the CDR3 is 14 residues. Per germline, CDR1 LGHNA and CDR2 YNFKEQ. The CDR3 loop is CASSQGLGADTQYF. The CDR3 DNA is TGTGCCAGCAGCCAAGGACTGGGGGCAGATACGCAGTATTTT.

In nucleotides, the CDR3 is TGTGCCAGCAGTTCACTCGCGGGACTAGCCTTCGATGAGCAGTTCTTC. As protein: CASSSLAGLAFDEQFF. The chain couples TRBV28 to TRBJ2-1; 9 bases line up with TRBD2. CDR1 MDHEN and CDR2 SYDVKM come from the germline V gene. There are 16 residues in the CDR3. V dropped 4 bases and J dropped 8; count of bases not matched to a gene: 12.

The J gene is TRBJ1-1, the V gene TRBV2, with 7 positions matching TRBD1. The CDR3 runs 12 residues. CDR1 and CDR2 (germline): SNHLY, FYNNEI. The V and J ends lost 5 bases and 5 bases, in that order; junction bases with no gene match: 2. The CDR3 bases are TGTGCCAGCAGTCCGACAGGGACTGAAGCTTTCTTT. Translation: CASSPTGTEAFF.

This clone is a singleton in its sample. The chain couples TRBV7-2 to TRBJ1-3; possible D gene TRBD1, 6 bases. Germline lookup yields CDR1 SGHTA and CDR2 FQGNSA. This CDR3 spans 14 amino acids. Trimming took off 3 bases at V and 1 base at J, with 7 bases between the two ends. The CDR3 DNA is TGTGCCAGCAGCTTCGGACAGTCTGGAAACACCATATATTTT. Residues: CASSFGQSGNTIYF.

The chain carries TRBV5-4 and TRBJ1-1, with unresolved D. Germline CDR1 SGHNT, CDR2 YYREEE (reference sequence). The CDR3 consists of 14 residues. V was trimmed by 4 bases and J by 0 bases, leaving 10 bases between them. The CDR3 loop reads CASSPGSMNTEAFF. In nucleotides, the CDR3 is TGTGCCAGCAGCCCCGGTTCGATGAACACTGAAGCTTTCTTT. Based on the CDR3 plus reference TRBV5-4 and TRBJ1-1, the full variable domain is ETGVTQSPTHLIKTRGQQVTLRCSSQSGHNTVSWYQQALGQGPQFIFQYYREEENGRGNFPPRFSGLQFPNYSSELNVNALELDDSALYLCASSPGSMNTEAFFGQGTRLTVV.

The gene calls are TRBV7-9 and TRBJ2-3; no reliable D call. The CDR3 length is 12 residues. Trimming pared 5 bases from V and 4 bases from J, leaving 7 bases between. In germline, CDR1 is SEHNR, CDR2 FQNEAQ (reference sequence). The CDR3 coding sequence is TGTGCCAGCAGCCCAGAGGCAGATACGCAGTATTTT. As protein: CASSPEADTQYF.

This chain links TRBV11-3 with TRBJ2-7; 10 positions agree with TRBD1. Germline V gene lookup returns CDR1 SGHNT and CDR2 YENEEA. This CDR3 comprises 14 residues. After removal of 1 base from V and 3 bases from J, the junction contained 0 bases not matched to a gene. This CDR3 reads CASSLGTGGYEQYF. The CDR3, as DNA: TGTGCCAGCAGCTTAGGGACAGGGGGCTACGAGCAGTACTTC.

In nucleotides, the CDR3 is TGTGCCAGCAGTGGGGTCAACTGGGACAGCGGGGGAAACACTGAAGCTTTCTTT. The encoded protein is CASSGVNWDSGGNTEAFF. The J gene is TRBJ1-1, the V gene TRBV28; 7 nucleotides align to TRBD1. CDR3 length: 18 amino acids. CDR1 is MDHEN, CDR2 SYDVKM, per germline. V gave up 5 bases and J gave up 2 bases; unmatched junction bases: 17.

The chain couples TRBV5-1 to TRBJ1-6, with D tentatively TRBD1 (5 bases). Germline V gene data show CDR1 as SGHRS and CDR2 as YFSETQ. The CDR3 is 14 amino acids. V lost 2 bases and J lost 9, with 12 bases in between. In nucleotides, the CDR3 is TGCGCCAGCAGCTTCGAGGGGCTTAGTTCACCCCTCCACTTT. Protein sequence: CASSFEGLSSPLHF.

V usage is TRBV25-1 and J usage is TRBJ1-2, with 9 bases aligning to TRBD1. Germline CDR1 is MGHDK and CDR2 is SYGVNS. V lost 6 bases and J lost 1; bases outside the gene matches: 3. The CDR3 totals 14 residues. The chain's CDR3 is CASRGQGDNYGYTF. CDR3 DNA sequence: TGTGCCAGCAGGGGACAGGGCGATAACTATGGCTACACCTTC.